This section outlines one T cell receptor beta chain sequence together with its context. No antigen is known for it. Looked up from germline, CDR1 is MDHEN and CDR2 is SYDVKM. The CDR3 runs to 12 residues. These data originate in a study of T cells expressing NK-cell markers. For the study at large: From sorted CD3+CD56+NKG2C+, CD3+CD56+NKG2C- and CD3+CD56-NKG2C+ T cells came the TCR beta repertoires. Findings and limits, study-wide: In a few donors, these clonotypes also led the CD3+CD56-NKG2C+ fraction. For five or six donors, the dominant NKG2C+ clonotypes made up roughly 1.0-8% of their CD8+ T cells.

TCRdb re-called the 5' RACE reads; every CDR3 protein appears as one record, without DNA. This sample's clone table lists about half a million distinct CDR3 sequences. The J gene is TRBJ2-1, the V gene TRBV28; checking the TCRdb D call of TRBD1 is not possible without DNA. This clonotype was obtained from a woman in her forties or fifties in good health. Sequencing used blood T cells: a sorted CD56 or NKG2C T cell subset, CD4+ or CD8+ T cells, or bulk PBMC T cells (not recorded which). The CDR3 reads CAIRGPLNEQFF.